This entry concerns a single TCR beta chain. Trimming removed 10 bases from V and 1 base from J; junction bases left unmatched: 6. Germline V gene data show CDR1 as SNHLY and CDR2 as FYNNEI. The CDR3 spans 14 residues. Once extracted for a subset, genomic DNA was divided evenly among several immunoSEQ plates. Only in-frame clones appear in the TCRdb table, and some are missing; sequencing was by immunoSEQ multiplex PCR. The sample carries 2,100,000 or so clones, around 95% recorded once. This sample was taken from a study of shared clonotypes between healthy human individuals. Across the study: Three plates were used per donor for CD4 naive, three for CD4 memory, two for CD8 naive and one for CD8 memory.

The specimen sequenced was naive CD4+ T cells sorted from blood. Subset noted: CD45RA+ positively selected. This TCR came from a man younger than 30 in good health. This sequence joins TRBV2 and TRBJ2-2, with TRBD1 identical over 7 bases. CDR3 DNA sequence: TGTGCCACCGTGGGGACAGTGAACACCGGGGAGCTGTTTTTT. This encodes CATVGTVNTGELFF. Combining the CDR3 with reference TRBV2 and TRBJ2-2 gives the whole variable domain EPEVTQTPSHQVTQMGQEVILRCVPISNHLYFYWYRQILGQKVEFLVSFYNNEISEKSEIFDDQFSVERPDGSNFTLKIRSTKLEDSAMYFCATVGTVNTGELFFGEGSRLTVL.